This T cell receptor (beta chain) stems from a study of T cells in Graves' hyperthyroidism and ophthalmopathy. General study findings and limits: Separating ophthalmopathy from stable hyperthyroidism was achieved by a 13 V-J model. Among clonotypes expanded in thyroid above 0.001, most were also found in blood. Ophthalmopathy was identified by the model a median approximately 6.4 months ahead of onset.

The CDR3 extends over 11 amino acids. Germline V lookup: CDR1 MDHEN, CDR2 SYDVKM. This clonotype came up once. What it binds is not known. This may be a read error: a much more frequent sequence differs by one nucleotide. Lactation, pregnancy, other autoimmune disease or uncontrolled infection led to exclusion of patients. Amplified TCR beta CDR3 regions derived from RNA transcripts. The study used the HTBI primer set for a first-round RT-PCR of the TCR CDR3. MiXCR, run by TCRdb on the multiplex PCR reads, gives a single entry per CDR3 protein. The sample contains about 600,000 distinct CDR3 sequences, 13% to 15% of which appear only once.

Material: blood. The sequence was collected from a woman between 18 and 29 years old with Graves' ophthalmopathy. The chain is built from TRBV28 and TRBJ1-4; D remains ambiguous. CDR3 in DNA: TGTGCCAGCACTCGAAATGGAAAACTGTTTTTT. This translates into CASTRNGKLFF.